These 32 T cell receptor beta chains were all obtained from the same sample, sequenced in a study of shared clonotypes between healthy human individuals. Here immunoSEQ multiplex PCR was the method, and the copy in TCRdb shows in-frame clones only, minus some. Of roughly 530,000 clones listed, around 96% were seen once; the top ten hold about 0.064%. Material: naive CD4+ T cells sorted from blood. The sample's subset: CD45RA+ positively selected. Receptors were obtained from a woman aged 25 to 39 in good health.

This rearrangement joins TRBV7-9 to TRBJ1-2; 8 positions match TRBD1. Germline CDR1 reads SEHNR; CDR2 reads FQNEAQ (reference sequence). V dropped 5 bases and J dropped 3; count of bases not matched to a gene: 5. The CDR3 runs to 14 residues. As DNA, the CDR3 is TGTGCCAGCAGCCTAGGACAGGGAGACTATGGCTACACCTTC. It codes for CASSLGQGDYGYTF. Full variable domain (outside the CDR3, taken from reference TRBV7-9 and TRBJ1-2): DTGVSQNPRHKITKRGQNVTFRCDPISEHNRLYWYRQTLGQGPEFLTYFQNEAQLEKSRLLSDRFSAERPKGSFSTLEIQRTEQGDSAMYLCASSLGQGDYGYTFGSGTRLTVV.

The chain has TRBV2 and TRBJ2-2; tentatively, D is TRBD1 (6 bases). The germline gives CDR1 SNHLY, CDR2 FYNNEI. The CDR3 sequence is 15 residues long. Trimming took 4 bases from V and 5 from J, leaving 14 bases between them. This CDR3 is CASSAKGVSTGELFF. Written as DNA, the CDR3 is TGTGCCAGCAGTGCTAAGGGGGTATCAACCGGGGAGCTGTTTTTT.

The chain uses TRBV28 and TRBJ1-4; 8 nucleotides agree with TRBD1. Germline V CDR1 and CDR2: MDHEN, SYDVKM. The length of the CDR3 is 14 residues. Trimming removed 4 bases from V and 8 bases from J; junction bases left unmatched: 6. CDR3 residues: CASSWQGAGEKLFF. The CDR3 DNA sequence: TGTGCCAGCAGTTGGCAGGGGGCAGGAGAAAAACTGTTTTTT.

The chain is built from TRBV18 and TRBJ1-1; 8 nucleotides align to TRBD1. Trimming cost V 3 bases and J 7 bases; bases outside gene matches: 10. The CDR3 covers 15 residues. CDR1 is KGHSH and CDR2 is LQKENI in the germline V gene. CDR3 nucleotide sequence: TGTGCCAGCTCACCGACAGGGGACTCGGTGGTTGAAGCTTTCTTT. This sequence encodes CASSPTGDSVVEAFF.

In DNA form, the CDR3 reads TGTGCCAGCAGCGTATCAGGGGCTAACACAGATACGCAGTATTTT. Its protein product is CASSVSGANTDTQYF. The J gene is TRBJ2-3, the V gene TRBV9, with D possibly matching TRBD1 (6 bases). The CDR3 runs to 15 residues. V was cut by 1 base and J by 2 bases, with 11 bases left in between. Per germline, CDR1 SGDLS and CDR2 YYNGEE.

This chain connects TRBV28 to TRBJ2-1; 8 bases match TRBD2. The CDR3 consists of 16 residues. CDR1 and CDR2 (germline): MDHEN, SYDVKM. The V gene end was trimmed by 4 bases and the J gene end by 8 bases; junction bases not matched to a gene: 13. CDR3 amino acids: CASSSIGSGRGDEQFF. CDR3 DNA: TGTGCCAGCAGTTCCATCGGCAGCGGGAGAGGCGATGAGCAGTTCTTC.

The CDR3 region has the DNA TGTGCCAGCAGCCAAGATAGGGGGACTAGCGGGAAAGCCTACAATGAGCAGTTCTTC. Encoded protein: CASSQDRGTSGKAYNEQFF. The chain has TRBV4-2 and TRBJ2-1; 13 bases line up with TRBD2. Germline CDR1 reads LGHNA; CDR2 reads YNFKEQ. Trimming removed 0 bases from V and 2 bases from J; junction bases left unmatched: 7. CDR3 length: 19 amino acids.

This chain links TRBV19 with TRBJ2-7; D is perhaps TRBD1 or TRBD2 (5 bases each). The V end lost 5 bases, the J end lost 6 bases, and 17 bases lay between the germline ends. CDR1 and CDR2 from the germline V gene are LNHDA and SQIVND (reference sequence). The CDR3 covers 14 residues. CDR3 protein: CASSRRDLEGEQYF. DNA of the CDR3: TGTGCCAGTAGTCGAAGGGACCTTGAGGGCGAGCAGTACTTC.

V and J are TRBV5-4 and TRBJ2-6, with a possible D match to TRBD1 (6 bases). The V end lost 4 bases, the J end lost 0 bases, and 11 bases lay between the germline ends. Looked up from germline, CDR1 is SGHNT and CDR2 is YYREEE (reference sequence). The length of the CDR3 is 16 residues. The CDR3 reads CASSRDTLSGANVLTF. The CDR3 DNA reads TGTGCCAGCAGCAGGGACACCCTCTCTGGGGCCAACGTCCTGACTTTC.

Here the CDR3 reads CASGDYEQYF. The CDR3 DNA reads as TGTGCCAGCGGGGATTACGAGCAGTACTTC. The chain combines TRBV6-5 with TRBJ2-7, with unresolved D. Germline V gene data show CDR1 as MNHEY and CDR2 as SVGAGI. V was pared by 8 bases and J by 4 bases, with 6 bases between. This CDR3 has 10 residues.

The chain uses TRBV6-6 and TRBJ1-1; D not resolved. The germline V and J ends were trimmed by 0 bases and 7 bases, with 18 bases remaining between them. The CDR3 consists of 16 residues. The germline gives CDR1 MNHNY, CDR2 SVGAGI (reference sequence). The CDR3 spells CASSYSISGREGEAFF. CDR3 nucleotide sequence: TGTGCCAGCAGTTACTCTATTTCCGGACGGGAAGGTGAAGCTTTCTTT.

The V call is TRBV28, the J call TRBJ1-1; D ambiguous. V shed 4 bases and J shed 7 bases, with 16 bases lying between them. Germline values: CDR1 MDHEN, CDR2 SYDVKM. CDR3 length: 14 amino acids. The CDR3 DNA follows: TGTGCCAGCAGTTCTGGTTCCCCTGGGGATGAAGCTTTCTTT. Protein: CASSSGSPGDEAFF. Complete variable domain (other parts from reference TRBV28 and TRBJ1-1): DVKVTQSSRYLVKRTGEKVFLECVQDMDHENMFWYRQDPGLGLRLIYFSYDVKMKEKGDIPEGYSVSREKKERFSLILESASTNQTSMYLCASSSGSPGDEAFFGQGTRLTVV.

This chain joins TRBV18 and TRBJ2-5, with TRBD1 identical over 7 bases. There are 16 residues in the CDR3. CDR1 KGHSH and CDR2 LQKENI come from the germline V gene. Trimming took 3 bases from V and 5 from J; bases not matched to a gene: 12. For the CDR3, the DNA is TGTGCCAGCTCACCCTCGTTCGCTAGGGGGCTGGAGACCCAGTACTTC. Encoded protein: CASSPSFARGLETQYF.

This chain connects TRBV28 to TRBJ2-5, with 10 positions matching TRBD2. Matching the DNA end better, TRBJ2-7 makes the J call doubtful. CDR1 and CDR2 from the germline V gene are MDHEN and SYDVKM. The CDR3 is 14 residues long. As DNA, the CDR3 is TGTGCCAGTACGACTAGCGGGCCGACCTACGAGCAGTACTTC. Its translation is CASTTSGPTYEQYF.

The chain recombines TRBV28 with TRBJ1-2; 7 nucleotides agree with TRBD1. Per germline, CDR1 MDHEN and CDR2 SYDVKM. The V gene end was trimmed by 1 base and the J gene end by 8 bases; junction bases not matched to a gene: 7. This CDR3 has 14 amino acids. In nucleotides, the CDR3 is TGTGCCAGCAGTTTATCATGGCAGGGGGAGGGCTACACCTTC. The encoded protein is CASSLSWQGEGYTF.

The V call is TRBV19, the J call TRBJ1-5; D is undetermined. The CDR3 covers 13 residues. Trimming took off 0 bases at V and 4 bases at J, with 4 bases between the two ends. Germline-derived CDR1 and CDR2 are LNHDA and SQIVND (reference sequence). The CDR3 sequence is CASSIDQNQPQHF. The CDR3 DNA follows: TGTGCCAGTAGTATAGACCAGAATCAGCCCCAGCATTTT.

The chain has TRBV19 and TRBJ2-2, with 7 bases matching TRBD1. Germline V gene data show CDR1 as LNHDA and CDR2 as SQIVND (reference sequence). J gave up 1 base and V 9 bases, and 5 bases lay outside the gene matches. There are 14 residues in the CDR3. CDR3 sequence reads: CASLRQGNTGELFF. CDR3 DNA: TGTGCCAGCCTACGACAGGGGAACACCGGGGAGCTGTTTTTT. Based on the CDR3 plus reference TRBV19 and TRBJ2-2, the full variable domain is DGGITQSPKYLFRKEGQNVTLSCEQNLNHDAMYWYRQDPGQGLRLIYYSQIVNDFQKGDIAEGYSVSREKKESFPLTVTSAQKNPTAFYLCASLRQGNTGELFFGEGSRLTVL.

This rearrangement joins TRBV6-1 to TRBJ1-1; D uncertain. CDR3 size: 12 residues. The germline CDR1 and CDR2 sequences are MNHNS and SASEGT. V shed 6 bases and J shed 3 bases, with 8 bases lying between them. The CDR3 sequence: CASRQAHTEAFF. The CDR3 DNA is TGTGCCAGCAGGCAGGCGCACACTGAAGCTTTCTTT.

This clone is a singleton in its sample. This chain uses TRBV5-4 with TRBJ2-3; 9 nucleotides line up with TRBD2. Per germline, CDR1 SGHNT and CDR2 YYREEE (reference sequence). This CDR3 is built from 14 residues. With V trimmed by 4 bases and J by 9 bases, 9 bases remained unmatched. The DNA for the CDR3 is TGTGCCAGCAGCCCGGGGGCTAGCGGGGACACGCAGTATTTT. As protein: CASSPGASGDTQYF.

The chain recombines TRBV11-1 with TRBJ2-2; D is unclear. V was clipped by 5 bases and J by 2 bases, with 15 bases between them. The CDR3 is 16 residues long. Germline loops: CDR1 SGHAT, CDR2 FQDESV (reference sequence). This CDR3 is CASSRLGRYNTGELFF. For the CDR3, the DNA is TGTGCCAGCAGCCGACTTGGGCGATATAACACCGGGGAGCTGTTTTTT.

Here the CDR3 reads CASSLGSTDYGYTF. The CDR3 coding sequence is TGTGCCAGCAGTTTAGGGTCGACGGACTATGGCTACACCTTC. The chain uses TRBV28 and TRBJ1-2; D call uncertain. There are 14 residues in the CDR3. Germline CDR1 is MDHEN and CDR2 is SYDVKM. The V gene lost 2 bases and the J gene lost 3 bases, with 10 bases spanning the gap.

J is TRBJ2-1 and V is TRBV19, with 7 positions matching TRBD1. The CDR3 sequence is 14 residues long. V was pared by 5 bases and J by 0 bases, with 1 base of the junction left unmatched. The germline CDR1 and CDR2 sequences are LNHDA and SQIVND (reference sequence). The CDR3 here is CASSGTASYNEQFF. CDR3 nucleotide sequence: TGTGCCAGTAGTGGGACAGCCTCCTACAATGAGCAGTTCTTC.

The V call is TRBV19, the J call TRBJ2-2; maybe TRBD2 (5 bases). This CDR3 has 15 amino acids. Germline assignment: CDR1 LNHDA and CDR2 SQIVND (reference sequence). Trimming pared 7 bases from V and 7 bases from J, leaving 19 bases between. DNA for the CDR3: TGTGCCAGTATAGGGCACCCAATGGGAGTCGGGGAGCTGTTTTTT. Its translation: CASIGHPMGVGELFF.

The chain combines TRBV28 with TRBJ2-7; unclear D gene. CDR1 and CDR2 from the germline V gene are MDHEN and SYDVKM. The length of the CDR3 is 14 residues. The V end was cut by 3 bases, the J end by 2 bases, with 11 bases between. CDR3 amino acids: CASSFYTYAYEQYF. The CDR3 region has the DNA TGTGCCAGCAGTTTTTACACCTATGCCTACGAGCAGTACTTC.

Concerning this clone itself: Other DNA sequences in this sample translate to the same CDR3. This chain joins TRBV7-9 and TRBJ2-7; D uncertain. V was shortened by 2 bases and J by 4 bases, with 3 bases between the two germline ends. The CDR3 length is 11 residues. Germline lookup yields CDR1 SEHNR and CDR2 FQNEAQ (reference sequence). The CDR3 loop reads CASSLNYEQYF. The CDR3 DNA follows: TGTGCCAGCAGCTTAAATTACGAGCAGTACTTC.

The chain uses TRBV11-2 and TRBJ2-3; D remains unclear. The V gene's germline CDR1 is SGHAT and CDR2 FQNNGV. This CDR3 has 14 residues. Deletions cut 3 bases from V and 6 bases from J, with 13 bases between. The CDR3 loop reads CASSFRLDRDTQYF. The CDR3 DNA reads TGTGCCAGCAGCTTCAGGCTAGATCGTGATACGCAGTATTTT.

The chain combines TRBV30 with TRBJ1-1; TRBD1 might be the D (5 bases). The CDR3 length is 16 residues. V was pared by 1 base and J by 0 bases, with 15 bases between. Germline values: CDR1 GTSNPN, CDR2 SVGIG (reference sequence). This CDR3 is CAWSDQFRGVNTEAFF. CDR3 nucleotides: TGTGCCTGGAGTGACCAATTCCGGGGCGTGAACACTGAAGCTTTCTTT.

The chain recombines TRBV19 with TRBJ1-1; D is possibly TRBD1 (6 bases). V lost 5 bases, J lost 3 bases, and 13 bases lay in between. CDR1 LNHDA and CDR2 SQIVND come from the germline V gene (reference sequence). This CDR3 comprises 14 residues. CDR3 residues: CASSPGQRYTEAFF. In nucleotides, the CDR3 is TGTGCCAGTAGTCCGGGACAAAGGTACACTGAAGCTTTCTTT. Based on the CDR3 plus reference TRBV19 and TRBJ1-1, the full variable domain is DGGITQSPKYLFRKEGQNVTLSCEQNLNHDAMYWYRQDPGQGLRLIYYSQIVNDFQKGDIAEGYSVSREKKESFPLTVTSAQKNPTAFYLCASSPGQRYTEAFFGQGTRLTVV.

The J gene is TRBJ2-5, the V gene TRBV10-3, with 10 bases fitting TRBD2. Per the germline V gene, CDR1 is ENHRY and CDR2 is SYGVKD. The V segment lost 3 bases and the J segment 5 bases; nucleotides outside the gene matches: 9. The CDR3 has 16 amino acids. This CDR3 reads CAISDPSGRARETQYF. CDR3 DNA sequence: TGTGCCATCAGTGATCCCAGCGGGAGGGCGCGGGAGACCCAGTACTTC.

The chain has TRBV6-5 and TRBJ2-7, with 13 positions matching TRBD2. CDR1 MNHEY and CDR2 SVGAGI come from the germline V gene. The CDR3 length is 15 residues. V lost 6 bases and J lost 6; bases outside the gene matches: 8. CDR3 DNA: TGTGCCAGCAGCCTAACTAGCGGGAGGGCCGGCGAGCAGTACTTC. It codes for CASSLTSGRAGEQYF.

The chain combines TRBV5-6 with TRBJ2-1; no firm D call. From germline, CDR1 is SGHDT and CDR2 YYEEEE. The germline V and J ends were trimmed by 0 bases and 0 bases, with 7 bases remaining between them. CDR3 size: 15 residues. In nucleotides, the CDR3 is TGTGCCAGCAGCTTGGTGTCGAGCTCCTACAATGAGCAGTTCTTC. Residues: CASSLVSSSYNEQFF.

The rearrangement links TRBV28 to TRBJ2-4; maybe TRBD1 (6 bases). The CDR3 has 16 amino acids. Germline lookup yields CDR1 MDHEN and CDR2 SYDVKM. V was shortened by 5 bases and J by 0 bases, with 14 bases between the two germline ends. The CDR3 coding sequence is TGTGCCAGCAGTAGGGGGAGTTGGGGAGCCAAAAACATTCAGTACTTC. As protein: CASSRGSWGAKNIQYF.